This T cell receptor (beta chain) is from a study of early T cells in non-severe SARS-CoV-2 infection. Study details: Alpha and beta chains were unpaired, from unsorted whole-blood bulk RNA. Findings of the study overall: Anti-spike CD8 responses were favored in VDJdb matching, and private and CD4 specificities were missed.

This clonotype was seen a handful of times. Its specificity is unknown. Researchers attached unique molecular identifiers to individual cDNA molecules. TCRdb re-analysed the 5' RACE reads in MiXCR, keeping a single row per CDR3 protein. Among roughly 93,000 distinct CDR3 sequences listed, over 12% were seen once. The CDR3 is made up of 15 amino acids. Trimming took 5 bases from V and 4 from J; bases not matched to a gene: 10. The germline V gene has CDR1 SGHRS and CDR2 YFSETQ. Sequencing was performed on whole blood. The origin of this receptor is an adult who was a healthcare worker with PCR-confirmed SARS-CoV-2 infection or an uninfected control (not recorded which). The chain uses TRBV5-1 and TRBJ2-3, with 7 bases aligning to TRBD1. This CDR3 is CASRTGTAWSDTQYF. CDR3 DNA sequence: TGCGCCAGCAGAACCGGGACAGCGTGGTCAGATACGCAGTATTTT.